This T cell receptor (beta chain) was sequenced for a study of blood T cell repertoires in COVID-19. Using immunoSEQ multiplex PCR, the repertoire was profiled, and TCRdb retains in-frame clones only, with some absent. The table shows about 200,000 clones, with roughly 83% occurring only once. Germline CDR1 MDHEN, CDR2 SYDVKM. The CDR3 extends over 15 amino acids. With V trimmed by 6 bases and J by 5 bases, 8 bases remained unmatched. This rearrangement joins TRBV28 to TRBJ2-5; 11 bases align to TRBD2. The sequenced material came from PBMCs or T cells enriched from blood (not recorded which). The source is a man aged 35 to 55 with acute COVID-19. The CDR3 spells CASSRLAGGAETQYF. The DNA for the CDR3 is TGTGCCAGCAGCCGTCTAGCGGGAGGAGCGGAGACCCAGTACTTC.